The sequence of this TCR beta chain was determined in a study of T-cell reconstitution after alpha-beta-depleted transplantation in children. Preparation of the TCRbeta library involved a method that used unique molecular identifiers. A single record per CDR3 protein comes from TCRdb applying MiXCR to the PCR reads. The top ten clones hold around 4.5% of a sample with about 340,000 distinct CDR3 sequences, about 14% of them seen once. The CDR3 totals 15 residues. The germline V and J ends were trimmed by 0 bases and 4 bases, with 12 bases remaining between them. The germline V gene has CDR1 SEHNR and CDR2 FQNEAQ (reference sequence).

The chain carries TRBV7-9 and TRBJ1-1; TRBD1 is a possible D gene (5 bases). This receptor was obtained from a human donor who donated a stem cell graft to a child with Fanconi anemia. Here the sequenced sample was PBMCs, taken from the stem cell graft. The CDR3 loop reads CASSLAGGGATEAFF. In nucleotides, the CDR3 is TGTGCCAGCAGCTTAGCGGGGGGTGGAGCCACTGAAGCTTTCTTT.